The clone carrying this T cell receptor beta chain showed up many times. Its specificity is not known. This sample stems from a study of early T cells in non-severe SARS-CoV-2 infection. Study in general: Unsorted whole blood bulk RNA was sequenced, with unpaired chains. Study outcomes and limitations: Reliance on VDJdb matching favored anti-spike CD8 responses; private and CD4 specificities were missed.

Separate cDNA molecules each had unique molecular identifiers attached to them. Each CDR3 protein is one row after TCRdb ran MiXCR on the 5' RACE reads. Here the sample spans 25,000 to 35,000 distinct CDR3 sequences, around 7% being singletons. This CDR3 spans 17 amino acids. V was clipped by 1 base and J by 7 bases, with 21 bases between them. Germline CDR1 reads SGHTA; CDR2 reads FQGNSA. This clonotype originated in an adult who was a healthcare worker with PCR-confirmed SARS-CoV-2 infection or an uninfected control (not recorded which). Sequenced sample: whole blood. V and J are TRBV7-2 and TRBJ2-3, with D perhaps matching TRBD1 or TRBD2 (5 bases each). CDR3 loop: CASSLVAGTDRRHTQYF. The CDR3, as DNA: TGTGCCAGCAGCTTAGTCGCCGGGACCGACCGCAGGCATACGCAGTATTTT. Variable domain in full (rest from reference TRBV7-2 and TRBJ2-3): GAGVSQSPSNKVTEKGKDVELRCDPISGHTALYWYRQSLGQGLEFLIYFQGNSAPDKSGLPSDRFSAERTGGSVSTLTIQRTQQEDSAVYLCASSLVAGTDRRHTQYFGPGTRLTVL.